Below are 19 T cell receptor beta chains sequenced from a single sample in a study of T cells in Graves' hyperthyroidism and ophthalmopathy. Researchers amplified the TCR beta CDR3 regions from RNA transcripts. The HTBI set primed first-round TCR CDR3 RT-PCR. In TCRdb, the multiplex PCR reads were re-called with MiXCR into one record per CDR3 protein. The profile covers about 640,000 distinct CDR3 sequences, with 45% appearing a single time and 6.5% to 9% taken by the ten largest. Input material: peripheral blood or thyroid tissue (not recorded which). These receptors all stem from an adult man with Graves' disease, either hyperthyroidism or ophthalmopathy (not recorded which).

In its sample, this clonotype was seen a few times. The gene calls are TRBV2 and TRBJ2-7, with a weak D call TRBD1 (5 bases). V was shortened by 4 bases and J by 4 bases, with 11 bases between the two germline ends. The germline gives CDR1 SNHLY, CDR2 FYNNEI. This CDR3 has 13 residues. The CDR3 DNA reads TGTGCCAGCAGTGCAAGACAGCGTTACGAGCAGTACTTC. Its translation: CASSARQRYEQYF.

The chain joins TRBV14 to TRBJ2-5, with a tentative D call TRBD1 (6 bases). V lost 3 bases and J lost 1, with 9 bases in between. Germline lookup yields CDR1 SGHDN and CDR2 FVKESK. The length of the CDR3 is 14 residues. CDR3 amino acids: CASSQGDIQETQYF. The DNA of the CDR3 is TGTGCCAGCAGCCAGGGGGACATCCAAGAGACCCAGTACTTC.

The CDR3 loop is CASTAYSTGTSYEQYF. In DNA form, the CDR3 reads TGTGCCAGCACCGCGTACTCGACCGGGACCTCCTACGAGCAGTACTTC. This chain links TRBV6-5 with TRBJ2-7, with D perhaps TRBD1 or TRBD2 (5 bases each). The length of the CDR3 is 16 residues. V shed 7 bases and J shed 0 bases, with 19 bases lying between them. Germline-derived CDR1 and CDR2 are MNHEY and SVGAGI.

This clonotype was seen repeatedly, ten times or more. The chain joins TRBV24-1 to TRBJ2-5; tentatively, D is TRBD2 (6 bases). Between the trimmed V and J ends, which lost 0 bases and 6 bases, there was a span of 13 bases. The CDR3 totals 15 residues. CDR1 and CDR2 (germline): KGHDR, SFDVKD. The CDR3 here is CATSDLRGSAKTQYF. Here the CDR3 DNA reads TGTGCCACCAGTGATTTGCGGGGGTCGGCGAAGACCCAGTACTTC.

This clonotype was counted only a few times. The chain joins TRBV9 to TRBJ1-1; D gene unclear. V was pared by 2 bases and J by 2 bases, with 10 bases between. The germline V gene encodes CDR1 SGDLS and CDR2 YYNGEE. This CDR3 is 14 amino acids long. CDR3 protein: CASSVSDLNTEAFF. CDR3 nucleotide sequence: TGTGCCAGCAGCGTGTCAGATTTAAACACTGAAGCTTTCTTT.

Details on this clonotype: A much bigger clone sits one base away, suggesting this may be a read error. The CDR3 sequence: CSVGTGLANYGYTF. The CDR3 region has the DNA TGCAGCGTGGGGACAGGGCTAGCTAACTATGGCTACACCTTC. The chain couples TRBV29-1 to TRBJ1-2; 9 bases match TRBD1. The germline CDR1 and CDR2 sequences are SQVTM and ANQGSEA. The CDR3 is 14 amino acids. Losses at the gene ends were 6 bases for V and 0 bases for J; bases not matched to a gene: 5.

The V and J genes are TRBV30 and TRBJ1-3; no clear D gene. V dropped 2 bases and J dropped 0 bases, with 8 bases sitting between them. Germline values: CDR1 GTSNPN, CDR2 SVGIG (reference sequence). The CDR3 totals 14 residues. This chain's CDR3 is CAWSKTLSGNTIYF. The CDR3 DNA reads TGTGCCTGGAGTAAGACCCTCTCTGGAAACACCATATATTTT.

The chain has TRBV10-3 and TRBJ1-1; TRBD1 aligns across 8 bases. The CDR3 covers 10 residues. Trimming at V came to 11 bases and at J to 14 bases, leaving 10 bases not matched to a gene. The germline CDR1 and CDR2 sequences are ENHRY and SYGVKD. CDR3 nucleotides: TGTGCCGCCAGGACAGGGCGAGCCTTCTTT. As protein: CAARTGRAFF.

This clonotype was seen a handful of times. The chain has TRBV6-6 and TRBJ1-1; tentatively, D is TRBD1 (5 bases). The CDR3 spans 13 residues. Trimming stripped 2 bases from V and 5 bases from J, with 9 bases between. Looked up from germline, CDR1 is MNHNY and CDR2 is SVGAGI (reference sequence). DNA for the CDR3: TGTGCCAGCAGTTACCTGGGGGGAACTGAAGCTTTCTTT. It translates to CASSYLGGTEAFF.

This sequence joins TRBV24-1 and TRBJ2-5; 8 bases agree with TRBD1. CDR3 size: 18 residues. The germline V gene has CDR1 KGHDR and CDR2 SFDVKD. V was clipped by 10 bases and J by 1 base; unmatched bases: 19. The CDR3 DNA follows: TGTGCCACGCAGTGTTCATCCGGCTTCGACAGGGGCCAAGAGACCCAGTACTTC. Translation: CATQCSSGFDRGQETQYF.

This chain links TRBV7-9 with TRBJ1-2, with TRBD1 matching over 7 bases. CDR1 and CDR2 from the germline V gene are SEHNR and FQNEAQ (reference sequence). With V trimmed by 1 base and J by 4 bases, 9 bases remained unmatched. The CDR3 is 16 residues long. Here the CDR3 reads CASSLVGGTVGYGYTF. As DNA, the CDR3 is TGTGCCAGCAGCTTAGTCGGCGGGACAGTGGGCTATGGCTACACCTTC.

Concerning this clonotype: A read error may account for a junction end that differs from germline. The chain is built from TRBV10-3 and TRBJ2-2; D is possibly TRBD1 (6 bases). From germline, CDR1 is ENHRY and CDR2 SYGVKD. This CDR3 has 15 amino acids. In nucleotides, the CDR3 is TGTGCCAGCAGTGTCGTACAGGGTACAGCCGGGGAGCTGTTTTTT. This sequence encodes CASSVVQGTAGELFF.

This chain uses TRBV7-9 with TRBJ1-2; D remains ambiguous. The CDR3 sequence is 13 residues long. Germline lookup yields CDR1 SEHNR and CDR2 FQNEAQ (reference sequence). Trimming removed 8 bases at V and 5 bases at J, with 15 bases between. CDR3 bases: TGTGCCAGCTCACCACCTAACGGATATGGCTACACCTTC. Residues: CASSPPNGYGYTF.

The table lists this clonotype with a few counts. Written as DNA, the CDR3 is TGTGCCAGTAGTAGGACAGGGCAGGGCTACGAGCAGTACTTC. Protein sequence: CASSRTGQGYEQYF. The rearrangement links TRBV19 to TRBJ2-7; 8 nucleotides align to TRBD1. With V trimmed by 4 bases and J by 3 bases, 5 bases remained unmatched. The germline gives CDR1 LNHDA, CDR2 SQIVND (reference sequence). The CDR3 length is 14 residues.

CDR3 in DNA: TGTGCCAGCAGGGACTCCTCTAGCGGGGGGGAAGAGACCCAGTACTTC. This codes for CASRDSSSGGEETQYF. The chain couples TRBV25-1 to TRBJ2-5, with 12 bases fitting TRBD2. J lost 3 bases, V lost 6 bases, and 8 bases had no gene match. This CDR3 is built from 16 residues. From germline, CDR1 is MGHDK and CDR2 SYGVNS.

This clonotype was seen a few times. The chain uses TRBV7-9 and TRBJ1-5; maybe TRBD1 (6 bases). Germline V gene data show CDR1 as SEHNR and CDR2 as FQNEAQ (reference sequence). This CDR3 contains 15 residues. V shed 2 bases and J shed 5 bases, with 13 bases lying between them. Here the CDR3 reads CASSLTGGGHQPQHF. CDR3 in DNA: TGTGCCAGCAGCTTAACGGGCGGGGGCCATCAGCCCCAGCATTTT.

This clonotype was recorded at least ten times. This CDR3 is CSVRPANTGELFF. The DNA for the CDR3 is TGCAGCGTTCGGCCAGCGAACACCGGGGAGCTGTTTTTT. The chain links TRBV29-1 to TRBJ2-2; D is unresolved. With 5 bases removed from V and 0 bases from J, the gap between germline ends came to 7 bases. This CDR3 has 13 residues. The V gene's germline CDR1 is SQVTM and CDR2 ANQGSEA.

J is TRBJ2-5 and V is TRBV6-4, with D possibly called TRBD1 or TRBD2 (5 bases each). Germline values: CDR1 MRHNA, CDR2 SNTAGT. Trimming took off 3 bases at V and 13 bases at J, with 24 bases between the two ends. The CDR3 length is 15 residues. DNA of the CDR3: TGTGCCAGCAGTGAATCGAGGGGCGTGGATGAAAAACTGTACTTC. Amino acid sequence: CASSESRGVDEKLYF.

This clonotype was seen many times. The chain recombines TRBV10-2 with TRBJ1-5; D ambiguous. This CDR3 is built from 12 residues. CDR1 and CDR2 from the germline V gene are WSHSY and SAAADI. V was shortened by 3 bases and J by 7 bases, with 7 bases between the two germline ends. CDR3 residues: CASSDGYQPQHF. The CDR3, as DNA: TGCGCCAGCAGTGATGGATACCAGCCCCAGCATTTT.